The rows below give T cell receptor beta chains drawn from one sample of a study of human T cells and chemical hapten exposure. TCRdb independently ran MiXCR on the RACE reads; one entry per CDR3 protein. The data contain 350,000 or so distinct CDR3 sequences, around 6.9% of them singletons. Here the sequenced sample was whole blood, taken in connection with sensitization to the hapten diphenylcyclopropenone (DPC). The receptors come from a woman between 18 and 29 years old with alopecia areata. Some clones in this sample may be carry-over from other donors' samples. Each CDR3 is given with its conserved first and last residue. The D gene is left open where the match is weak. Not every row has a clone size; where given, it reads once, few, many or a size class.

CDR3aa	CDR3nt	v_gene	d_gene	abundance	j_gene
CASGRGQYEQYF	TGTGCCAGCGGTAGAGGGCAATACGAGCAGTACTTC	TRBV6-2/TRBV6-3	NA	many	TRBJ2-7
CASSLQAIYGYTF	TGTGCCAGCAGCTTACAGGCTATCTATGGCTACACCTTC	TRBV7-8	NA	NA	TRBJ1-2
CASSQYGTEAFF	TGTGCCAGCAGCCAATACGGCACTGAAGCTTTCTTT	TRBV3-1	NA	few	TRBJ1-1
CASSQDRFGLGTGNTEAFF	TGCGCCAGCAGCCAAGATAGGTTCGGGTTAGGGACAGGAAACACTGAAGCTTTCTTT	TRBV4-1	TRBD1	NA	TRBJ1-1
CSAYQGSPYEQYF	TGCAGTGCTTACCAGGGTTCCCCCTACGAGCAGTACTTC	TRBV20-1	NA	NA	TRBJ2-7
CASNERQRNSPLHF	TGTGCCAGTAATGAACGCCAAAGGAATTCACCCCTCCACTTT	TRBV18	NA	few	TRBJ1-6
CASSPNYSNQPQHF	TGTGCCAGCAGCCCAAACTATAGCAATCAGCCCCAGCATTTT	TRBV7-9	NA	NA	TRBJ1-5
CSVDTAPNYGYTF	TGCAGCGTTGACACCGCACCTAACTATGGCTACACCTTC	TRBV29-1	NA	many	TRBJ1-2
CASSYEGAMYNEQFF	TGTGCCAGCAGTTACGAGGGGGCCATGTACAATGAGCAGTTCTTC	TRBV6-5	TRBD1	few	TRBJ2-1
CASISSGGWSDTQYF	TGTGCCAGCATCTCTAGCGGGGGGTGGTCAGATACGCAGTATTTT	TRBV6-2/TRBV6-3	TRBD2	few	TRBJ2-3
CASSAQGIGNQPQHF	TGTGCCAGCAGTGCACAGGGGATAGGCAATCAGCCCCAGCATTTT	TRBV12-3/TRBV12-4	TRBD1	few	TRBJ1-5
CASSMTAGELFF	TGTGCCAGTAGTATGACCGCCGGGGAGCTGTTTTTT	TRBV19	NA	NA	TRBJ2-2
CASSYWWTGAEAFF	TGTGCCAGCAGTTACTGGTGGACAGGGGCTGAAGCTTTCTTT	TRBV6-2/TRBV6-3	TRBD1	NA	TRBJ1-1
CSVRGRGDVAEAFF	TGCAGTGTCCGGGGCAGGGGGGACGTTGCTGAAGCTTTCTTT	TRBV20-1	TRBD1	few	TRBJ1-1
CASSVDATGGPNEKLFF	TGTGCCAGCAGTGTTGATGCCACGGGCGGTCCTAATGAAAAACTGTTTTTT	TRBV2	NA	NA	TRBJ1-4
CASSLGTGVSHEQYF	TGTGCCAGCAGTTTAGGGACAGGGGTATCCCACGAGCAGTACTTC	TRBV27	TRBD1	many	TRBJ2-7
CASSSISDRGLVTEAFF	TGTGCCAGCAGCTCAATCTCGGACAGGGGGCTCGTCACTGAAGCTTTCTTT	TRBV13	TRBD1	few	TRBJ1-1
CASSHDTSGGVGVYNEQFF	TGTGCCAGCAGCCATGACACTAGCGGGGGGGTTGGAGTCTACAATGAGCAGTTCTTC	TRBV4-2	TRBD2	few	TRBJ2-1
CASSLWGGGPKNIQYF	TGTGCCAGCAGTTTATGGGGGGGAGGCCCCAAAAACATTCAGTACTTC	TRBV28	NA	many	TRBJ2-4
CASSRDSTETQYF	TGTGCCAGCAGCAGGGACAGTACTGAGACCCAGTACTTC	TRBV7-3	TRBD1	many	TRBJ2-5
CASSLQQYTEAFF	TGTGCCAGCAGCTTACAACAATACACTGAAGCTTTCTTT	TRBV11-3	NA	few	TRBJ1-1
CASSLPSGSAGGEKLFF	TGTGCCAGCAGCTTACCGTCCGGATCGGCCGGTGGTGAAAAACTGTTTTTT	TRBV7-9	NA	NA	TRBJ1-4
CASRRQEVLYGYTF	TGTGCCAGCAGGAGACAGGAGGTACTCTATGGCTACACCTTC	TRBV6-5	NA	few	TRBJ1-2